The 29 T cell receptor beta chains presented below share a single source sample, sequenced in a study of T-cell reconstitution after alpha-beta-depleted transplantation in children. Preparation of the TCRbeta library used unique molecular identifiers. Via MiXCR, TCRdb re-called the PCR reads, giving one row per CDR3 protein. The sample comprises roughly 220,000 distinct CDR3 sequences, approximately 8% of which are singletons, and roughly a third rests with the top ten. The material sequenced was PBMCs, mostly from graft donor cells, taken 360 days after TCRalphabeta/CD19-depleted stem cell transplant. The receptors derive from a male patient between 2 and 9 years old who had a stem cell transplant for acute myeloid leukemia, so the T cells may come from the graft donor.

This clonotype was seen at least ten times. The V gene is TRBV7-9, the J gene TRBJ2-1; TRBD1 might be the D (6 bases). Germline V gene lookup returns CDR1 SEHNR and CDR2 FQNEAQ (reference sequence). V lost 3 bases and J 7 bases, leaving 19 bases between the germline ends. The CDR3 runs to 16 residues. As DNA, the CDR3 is TGTGCCAGCAGCTTCCTGGAGTACAGGGCAGGGAATGAGCAGTTCTTC. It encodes CASSFLEYRAGNEQFF.

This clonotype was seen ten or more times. The CDR3 bases are TGCAGCGTAGGCGTAGCGGGAGGCCGGTGGGATACGCAGTATTTT. This sequence encodes CSVGVAGGRWDTQYF. This rearrangement joins TRBV29-1 to TRBJ2-3; 10 bases are shared with TRBD2. V was pared by 6 bases and J by 6 bases, with 12 bases of the junction left unmatched. Looked up from germline, CDR1 is SQVTM and CDR2 is ANQGSEA. The CDR3 covers 15 residues.

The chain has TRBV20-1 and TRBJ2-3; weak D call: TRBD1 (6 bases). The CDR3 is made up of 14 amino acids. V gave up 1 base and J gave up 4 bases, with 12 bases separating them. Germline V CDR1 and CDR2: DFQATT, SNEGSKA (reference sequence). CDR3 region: CSARVSGVADTQYF. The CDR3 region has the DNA TGCAGTGCTAGAGTTTCAGGGGTCGCAGATACGCAGTATTTT.

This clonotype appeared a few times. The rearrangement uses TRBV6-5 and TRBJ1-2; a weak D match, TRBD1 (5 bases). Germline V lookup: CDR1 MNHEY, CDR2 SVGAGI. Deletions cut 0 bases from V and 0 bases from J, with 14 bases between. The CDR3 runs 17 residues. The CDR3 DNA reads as TGTGCCAGCAGTTACTCTGCGGGGGATGGGGCTAACTATGGCTACACCTTC. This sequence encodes CASSYSAGDGANYGYTF.

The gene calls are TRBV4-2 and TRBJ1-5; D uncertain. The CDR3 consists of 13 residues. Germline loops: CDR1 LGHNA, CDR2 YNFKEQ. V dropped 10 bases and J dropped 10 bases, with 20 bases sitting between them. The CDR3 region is CAIGPGLIRPQHF. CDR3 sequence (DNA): TGTGCCATCGGCCCCGGGCTCATCCGCCCCCAGCATTTT.

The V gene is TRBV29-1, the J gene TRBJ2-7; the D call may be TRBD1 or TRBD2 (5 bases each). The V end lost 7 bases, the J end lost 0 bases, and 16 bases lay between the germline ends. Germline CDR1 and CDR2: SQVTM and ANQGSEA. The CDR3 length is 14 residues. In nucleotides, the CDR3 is TGCAGCGCCCCATGGGGGATAGACTCCTACGAGCAGTACTTC. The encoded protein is CSAPWGIDSYEQYF.

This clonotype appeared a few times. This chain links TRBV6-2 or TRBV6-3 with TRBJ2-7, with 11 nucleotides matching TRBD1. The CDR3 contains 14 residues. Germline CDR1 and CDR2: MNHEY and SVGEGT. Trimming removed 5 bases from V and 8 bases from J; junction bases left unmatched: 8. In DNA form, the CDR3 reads TGTGCCAGCAGTCTGCGGACAGGGGGCGCGAAGCAGTACTTC. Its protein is CASSLRTGGAKQYF.

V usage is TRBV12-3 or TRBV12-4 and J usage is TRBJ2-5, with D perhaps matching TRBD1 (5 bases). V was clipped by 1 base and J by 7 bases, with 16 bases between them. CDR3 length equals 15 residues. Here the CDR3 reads CASSLGGPQRGTQYF. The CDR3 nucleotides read TGTGCCAGCAGTTTAGGCGGTCCCCAAAGGGGGACCCAGTACTTC.

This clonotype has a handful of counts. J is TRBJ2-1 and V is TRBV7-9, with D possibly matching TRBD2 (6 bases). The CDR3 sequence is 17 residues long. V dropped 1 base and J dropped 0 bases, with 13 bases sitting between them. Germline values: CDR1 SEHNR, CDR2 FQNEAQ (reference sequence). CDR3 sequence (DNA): TGTGCCAGCAGCTTAGACCCGGGGGTCAGCTCCTACAATGAGCAGTTCTTC. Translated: CASSLDPGVSSYNEQFF. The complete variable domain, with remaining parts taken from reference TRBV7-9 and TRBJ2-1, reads DTGVSQNPRHKITKRGQNVTFRCDPISEHNRLYWYRQTLGQGPEFLTYFQNEAQLEKSRLLSDRFSAERPKGSFSTLEIQRTEQGDSAMYLCASSLDPGVSSYNEQFFGPGTRLTVL.

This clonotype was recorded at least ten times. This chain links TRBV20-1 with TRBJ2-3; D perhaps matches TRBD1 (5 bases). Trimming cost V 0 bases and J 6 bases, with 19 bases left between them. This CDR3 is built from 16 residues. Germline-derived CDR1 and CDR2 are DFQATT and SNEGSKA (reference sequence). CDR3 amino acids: CSARDWGPGPADTQYF. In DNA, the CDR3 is TGCAGTGCTAGAGATTGGGGCCCAGGGCCTGCGGATACGCAGTATTTT.

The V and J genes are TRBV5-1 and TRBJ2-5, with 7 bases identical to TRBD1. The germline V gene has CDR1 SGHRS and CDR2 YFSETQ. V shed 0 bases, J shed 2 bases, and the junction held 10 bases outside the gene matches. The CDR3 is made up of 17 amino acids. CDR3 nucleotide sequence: TGCGCCAGCAGCTTGGACGGCGATACGGGACAGCAAGAGACCCAGTACTTC. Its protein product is CASSLDGDTGQQETQYF.

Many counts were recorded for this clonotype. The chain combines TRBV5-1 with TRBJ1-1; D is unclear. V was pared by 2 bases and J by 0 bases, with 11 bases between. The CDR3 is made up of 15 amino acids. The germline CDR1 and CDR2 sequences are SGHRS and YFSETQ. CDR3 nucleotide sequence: TGCGCCAGCAGCTTTGGCGACAACCTGAACACTGAAGCTTTCTTT. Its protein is CASSFGDNLNTEAFF. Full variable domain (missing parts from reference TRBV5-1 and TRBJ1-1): KAGVTQTPRYLIKTRGQQVTLSCSPISGHRSVSWYQQTPGQGLQFLFEYFSETQRNKGNFPGRFSGRQFSNSRSEMNVSTLELGDSALYLCASSFGDNLNTEAFFGQGTRLTVV.

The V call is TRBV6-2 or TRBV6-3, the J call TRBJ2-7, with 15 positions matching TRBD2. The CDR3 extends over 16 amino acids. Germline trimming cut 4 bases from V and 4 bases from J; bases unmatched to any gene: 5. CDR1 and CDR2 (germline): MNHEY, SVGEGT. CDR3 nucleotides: TGTGCCAGCAGTTCCCCAGGGACTAGCGGGAGGTACGAGCAGTACTTC. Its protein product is CASSSPGTSGRYEQYF.

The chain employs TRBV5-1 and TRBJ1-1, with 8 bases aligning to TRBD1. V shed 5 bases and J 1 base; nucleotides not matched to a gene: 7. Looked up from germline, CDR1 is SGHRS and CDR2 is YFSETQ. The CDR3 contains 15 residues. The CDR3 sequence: CASRGTGVRNTEAFF. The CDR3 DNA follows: TGCGCCAGCAGAGGGACAGGAGTAAGGAACACTGAAGCTTTCTTT.

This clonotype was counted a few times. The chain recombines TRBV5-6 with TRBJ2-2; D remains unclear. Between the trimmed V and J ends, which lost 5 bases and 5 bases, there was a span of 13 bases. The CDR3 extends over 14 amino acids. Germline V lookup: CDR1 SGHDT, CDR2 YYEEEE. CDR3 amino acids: CASRMRTATGELFF. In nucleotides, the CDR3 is TGTGCCAGCAGGATGAGGACGGCTACCGGGGAGCTGTTTTTT.

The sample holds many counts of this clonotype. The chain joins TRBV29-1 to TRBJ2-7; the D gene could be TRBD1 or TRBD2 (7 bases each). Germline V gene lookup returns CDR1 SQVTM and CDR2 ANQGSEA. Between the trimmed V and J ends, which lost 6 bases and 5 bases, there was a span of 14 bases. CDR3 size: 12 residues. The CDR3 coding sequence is TGCAGCGTCGCAGGGGGGGGCAACGAGCAGTACTTC. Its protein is CSVAGGGNEQYF.

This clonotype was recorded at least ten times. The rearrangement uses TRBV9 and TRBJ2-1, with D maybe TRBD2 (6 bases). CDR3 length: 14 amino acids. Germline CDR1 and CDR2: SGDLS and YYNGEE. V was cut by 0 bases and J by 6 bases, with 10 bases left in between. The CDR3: CASSVAGEANEQFF. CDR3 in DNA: TGTGCCAGCAGCGTAGCGGGAGAGGCCAATGAGCAGTTCTTC.

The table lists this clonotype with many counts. CDR3 DNA sequence: TGCAGTGCGCGACGCACGGGGGCTCAGGTGCCTTACTATGGCTACACCTTC. This codes for CSARRTGAQVPYYGYTF. The chain combines TRBV20-1 with TRBJ1-2; the D gene is possibly TRBD1 (6 bases). V lost 6 bases and J lost 3, with 26 bases in between. The length of the CDR3 is 17 residues. Germline V gene sequence: CDR1 DFQATT, CDR2 SNEGSKA (reference sequence).

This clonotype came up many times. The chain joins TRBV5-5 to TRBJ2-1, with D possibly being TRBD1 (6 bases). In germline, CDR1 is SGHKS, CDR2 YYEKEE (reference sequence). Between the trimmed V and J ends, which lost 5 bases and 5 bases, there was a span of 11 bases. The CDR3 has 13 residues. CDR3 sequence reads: CASRSGQNNEQFF. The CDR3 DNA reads TGTGCCAGCAGATCCGGACAGAACAATGAGCAGTTCTTC.

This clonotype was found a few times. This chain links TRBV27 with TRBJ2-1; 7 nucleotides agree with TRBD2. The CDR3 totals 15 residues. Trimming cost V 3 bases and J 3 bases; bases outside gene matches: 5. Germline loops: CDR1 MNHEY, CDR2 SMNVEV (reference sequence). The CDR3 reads CASSLSSGVYNEQFF. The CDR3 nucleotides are TGTGCCAGCAGTTTGTCGAGCGGGGTCTACAATGAGCAGTTCTTC.

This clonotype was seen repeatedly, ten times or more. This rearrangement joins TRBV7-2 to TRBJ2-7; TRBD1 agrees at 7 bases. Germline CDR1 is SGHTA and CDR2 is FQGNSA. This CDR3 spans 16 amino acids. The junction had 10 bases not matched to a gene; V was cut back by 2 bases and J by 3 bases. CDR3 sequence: CASSLKTGAARYEQYF. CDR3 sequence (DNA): TGTGCCAGCAGCTTAAAAACAGGGGCCGCCCGCTACGAGCAGTACTTC.

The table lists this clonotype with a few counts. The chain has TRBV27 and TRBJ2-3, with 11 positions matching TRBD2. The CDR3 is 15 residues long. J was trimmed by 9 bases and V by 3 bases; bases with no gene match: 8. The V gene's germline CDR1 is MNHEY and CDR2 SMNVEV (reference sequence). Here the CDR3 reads CASSFEVAGGSTQYF. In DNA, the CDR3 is TGTGCCAGCAGTTTCGAGGTAGCGGGAGGGTCCACGCAGTATTTT.

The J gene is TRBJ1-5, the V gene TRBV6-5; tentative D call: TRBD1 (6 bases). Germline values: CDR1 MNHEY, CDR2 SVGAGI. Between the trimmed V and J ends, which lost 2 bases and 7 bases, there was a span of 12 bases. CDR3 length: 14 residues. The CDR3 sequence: CASSYRQGYQPQHF. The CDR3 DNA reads TGTGCCAGCAGTTACCGTCAGGGGTACCAGCCCCAGCATTTT.

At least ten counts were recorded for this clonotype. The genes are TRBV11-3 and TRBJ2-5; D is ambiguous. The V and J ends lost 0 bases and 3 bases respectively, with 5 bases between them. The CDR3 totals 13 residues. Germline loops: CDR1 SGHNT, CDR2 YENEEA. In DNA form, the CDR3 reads TGTGCCAGCAGCTTAGATGGGAAAGAGACCCAGTACTTC. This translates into CASSLDGKETQYF.

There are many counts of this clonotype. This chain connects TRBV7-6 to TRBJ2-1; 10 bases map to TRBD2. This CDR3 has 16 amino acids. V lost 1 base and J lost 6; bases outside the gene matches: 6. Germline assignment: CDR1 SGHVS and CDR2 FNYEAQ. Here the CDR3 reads CASSLGTSGTINEQFF. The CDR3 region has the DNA TGTGCCAGCAGCTTAGGCACTAGCGGGACGATCAATGAGCAGTTCTTC.

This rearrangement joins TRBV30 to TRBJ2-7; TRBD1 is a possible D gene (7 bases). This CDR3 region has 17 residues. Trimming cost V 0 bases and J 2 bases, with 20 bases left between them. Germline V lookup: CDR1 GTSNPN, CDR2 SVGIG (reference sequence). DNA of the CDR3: TGTGCCTGGAGTGTAGGAGTAATTGCAGGGGGGCCCTACGAGCAGTACTTC. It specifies CAWSVGVIAGGPYEQYF. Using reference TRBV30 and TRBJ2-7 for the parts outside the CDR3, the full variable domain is SQTIHQWPATLVQPVGSPLSLECTVEGTSNPNLYWYRQAAGRGLQLLFYSVGIGQISSEVPQNLSASRPQDRQFILSSKKLLLSDSGFYLCAWSVGVIAGGPYEQYFGPGTRLTVT.

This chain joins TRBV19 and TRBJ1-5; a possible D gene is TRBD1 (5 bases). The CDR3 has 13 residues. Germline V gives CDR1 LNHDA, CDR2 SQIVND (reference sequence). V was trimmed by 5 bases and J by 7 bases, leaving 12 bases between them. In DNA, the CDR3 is TGTGCCAGTAGTTTCAGGGAAGGACAGCCCCAGCATTTT. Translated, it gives CASSFREGQPQHF.

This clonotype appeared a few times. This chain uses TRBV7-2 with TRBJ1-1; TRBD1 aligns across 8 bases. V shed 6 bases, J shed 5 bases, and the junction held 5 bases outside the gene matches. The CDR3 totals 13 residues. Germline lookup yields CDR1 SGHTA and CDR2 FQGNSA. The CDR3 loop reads CASRYTGGTEAFF. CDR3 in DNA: TGTGCCAGCAGGTATACAGGGGGAACTGAAGCTTTCTTT.

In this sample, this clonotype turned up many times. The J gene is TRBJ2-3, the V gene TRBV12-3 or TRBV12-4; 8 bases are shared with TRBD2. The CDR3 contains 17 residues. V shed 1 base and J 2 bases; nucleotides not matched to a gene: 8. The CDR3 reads CASSLGRLAGLTDTQYF. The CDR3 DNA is TGTGCCAGCAGTTTAGGCCGTCTAGCGGGCCTCACAGATACGCAGTATTTT.